Below are 21 T cell receptor beta chains sequenced from a single sample in a study of blood T cells in healthy people across ages. Sample-barcoded 5' priming and a J-beta primer mix drove a second PCR of roughly 7 to 11 cycles. TCRdb fed the 5' RACE reads into MiXCR, producing one record per CDR3 protein. Here the sample spans 500,000 to 550,000 distinct CDR3 sequences, less than 25% being singletons. This sample also appeared in a second study, on T cells of mothers and their children.

The sample consisted of blood. These receptors came from a boy younger than 18 in good health.

This clonotype was found once. The genes are TRBV29-1 and TRBJ2-3; TRBD2 matches 9 bases. Germline V gene sequence: CDR1 SQVTM, CDR2 ANQGSEA. This CDR3 comprises 15 residues. The V and J ends lost 3 bases and 4 bases, in that order; junction bases with no gene match: 8. CDR3 nucleotide sequence: TGCAGCGTTGAGAGGGGTAGCGGGAGACCAGATACGCAGTATTTT. It specifies CSVERGSGRPDTQYF.

This clonotype was seen more than once but under ten times. The rearrangement uses TRBV6-6 and TRBJ1-2; unclear D gene. V was clipped by 5 bases and J by 3 bases, with 10 bases between them. Germline CDR1 is MNHNY and CDR2 is SVGAGI (reference sequence). The CDR3 is made up of 13 amino acids. The CDR3 DNA sequence: TGTGCCAGCAGTCTGTGGAGGGACTATGGCTACACCTTC. It encodes CASSLWRDYGYTF.

The DNA for the CDR3 is TGTGCCACGGGAAGGGGGTACGAGCAGTACTTC. Protein sequence: CATGRGYEQYF. The chain is built from TRBV12-3 or TRBV12-4 and TRBJ2-5, with a tentative D call TRBD1 (6 bases). The J call may be mistaken, given a closer DNA end match to TRBJ2-7. The CDR3 extends over 11 amino acids.

Remarks on this clonotype: The junction differs from germline at one of its ends, possibly a read error. This sequence joins TRBV3-1 and TRBJ2-5, with 9 positions matching TRBD2. The germline gives CDR1 LGHDT, CDR2 YNNKEL (reference sequence). The CDR3 sequence is 15 residues long. CDR3 bases: TGTGTCAGCAGCCAAGTGATAGCGGGGGAGGAGACCCAGTACTTC. This sequence encodes CVSSQVIAGEETQYF.

This clonotype has a handful of counts. This sequence joins TRBV7-9 and TRBJ1-1; the D is unclear. Between the trimmed V and J ends, which lost 3 bases and 0 bases, there was a span of 8 bases. CDR3 length: 14 amino acids. Germline V lookup: CDR1 SEHNR, CDR2 FQNEAQ (reference sequence). The CDR3 is CASSFTNLNTEAFF. As DNA, the CDR3 is TGTGCCAGCAGCTTCACTAACCTGAACACTGAAGCTTTCTTT.

The chain recombines TRBV7-6 with TRBJ2-3; D may be TRBD1 (6 bases). This CDR3 region has 18 residues. CDR1 and CDR2 from the germline V gene are SGHVS and FNYEAQ. With 0 bases removed from V and 8 bases from J, the gap between germline ends came to 24 bases. This chain's CDR3 is CASSLAWGVYGPRGTQYF. CDR3 bases: TGTGCCAGCAGCTTAGCTTGGGGCGTGTACGGGCCCAGGGGTACGCAGTATTTT.

The chain links TRBV6-1 to TRBJ1-2; D is ambiguous. The germline V and J ends were trimmed by 1 base and 8 bases, with 14 bases remaining between them. This CDR3 has 14 amino acids. Per germline, CDR1 MNHNS and CDR2 SASEGT. The CDR3 DNA reads as TGTGCCAGCAGTGAAGTTCGGGCAAATTGGGGCTACACCTTC. It translates to CASSEVRANWGYTF.

This clonotype was seen a few times. The chain couples TRBV27 to TRBJ1-2; D unclear. The V gene's germline CDR1 is MNHEY and CDR2 SMNVEV (reference sequence). The CDR3 is 15 amino acids. The V and J ends lost 0 bases and 3 bases respectively, with 11 bases between them. The CDR3 coding sequence is TGTGCCAGCAGTTTATCCACGACGGGTGACTATGGCTACACCTTC. This gives the protein CASSLSTTGDYGYTF.

The chain uses TRBV5-6 and TRBJ2-5; 12 bases align to TRBD2. With the DNA end fitting TRBJ2-7 better, the J assignment may be wrong. Germline V CDR1 and CDR2: SGHDT, YYEEEE. The CDR3 has 18 amino acids. This chain's CDR3 is CASSSGLAGYLGTYEQYF. The CDR3 coding sequence is TGTGCCAGCAGCTCCGGACTAGCGGGGTATCTTGGAACCTACGAGCAGTACTTC.

The genes are TRBV15 and TRBJ1-4; 8 bases map to TRBD1. The CDR3 length is 14 residues. J gave up 8 bases and V 1 base, and 3 bases lay outside the gene matches. The germline gives CDR1 LNHNV, CDR2 YYDKDF (reference sequence). CDR3 region: CATSRGQGMEKLFF. The CDR3 region has the DNA TGTGCCACCAGCAGAGGACAGGGGATGGAAAAACTGTTTTTT.

The chain joins TRBV29-1 to TRBJ2-2; D not resolved. This CDR3 contains 12 residues. The germline V gene encodes CDR1 SQVTM and CDR2 ANQGSEA. Deletions cut 7 bases from V and 2 bases from J, with 8 bases between. CDR3 bases: TGCAGCGCCTCAGACAACACCGGGGAGCTGTTTTTT. Protein: CSASDNTGELFF.

This clonotype was seen repeatedly, ten times or more. The rearrangement joins TRBV7-2 to TRBJ2-7; the D gene is possibly TRBD1 (6 bases). The CDR3 has 12 residues. Per the germline V gene, CDR1 is SGHTA and CDR2 is FQGNSA. The V gene lost 7 bases and the J gene lost 4 bases, with 11 bases spanning the gap. This CDR3 reads CASTSGVYEQYF. The CDR3, as DNA: TGTGCCAGCACCTCAGGGGTTTACGAGCAGTACTTC.

V usage is TRBV27 and J usage is TRBJ2-6; possibly TRBD1 for D (5 bases). V was clipped by 5 bases and J by 3 bases, with 11 bases between them. Germline assignment: CDR1 MNHEY and CDR2 SMNVEV (reference sequence). The CDR3 has 15 residues. The CDR3 nucleotides are TGTGCCAGCAGTCGCGCAGGGAATGGGGCCAACGTCCTGACTTTC. It encodes CASSRAGNGANVLTF.

This clonotype has a handful of counts. The chain recombines TRBV2 with TRBJ1-5; maybe TRBD1 (6 bases). Germline values: CDR1 SNHLY, CDR2 FYNNEI. Trimming took 7 bases from V and 4 from J, leaving 17 bases between them. This CDR3 comprises 15 residues. The CDR3 DNA sequence: TGTGCCAGCAAGGATGGGGGGCCTATTAATCAGCCCCAGCATTTT. Translation gives CASKDGGPINQPQHF.

The sample holds a few counts of this clonotype. V is TRBV28 and J is TRBJ2-6; D call uncertain. CDR1 and CDR2 from the germline V gene are MDHEN and SYDVKM. CDR3 length: 18 residues. V dropped 5 bases and J dropped 0 bases, with 17 bases sitting between them. Here the CDR3 DNA reads TGTGCCAGCAGTCTGCCCGGGCTTACCTTCTCTGGGGCCAACGTCCTGACTTTC. Amino acids: CASSLPGLTFSGANVLTF.

Only a few counts were recorded for this clonotype. V and J are TRBV29-1 and TRBJ2-7; possible D gene TRBD2, 6 bases. Trimming stripped 0 bases from V and 6 bases from J, with 21 bases between. The CDR3 runs to 16 residues. Germline V lookup: CDR1 SQVTM, CDR2 ANQGSEA. This CDR3 is CSVEDPFAGQGSEQYF. The CDR3 nucleotides are TGCAGCGTTGAAGATCCTTTCGCGGGGCAGGGATCCGAGCAGTACTTC.

The CDR3 DNA follows: TGTGCCAGCAGTGAAGCAGGTAGCGGGGGGCCAGGTAGGACCCAGTACTTC. As protein: CASSEAGSGGPGRTQYF. This chain connects TRBV2 to TRBJ2-5; 10 bases are a match to TRBD2. The J segment lost 7 bases and the V segment lost 0 bases, leaving 11 bases of the junction unmatched. The CDR3 has 17 residues. The germline gives CDR1 SNHLY, CDR2 FYNNEI.

This chain joins TRBV20-1 and TRBJ2-5, with a tentative D call TRBD2 (5 bases). With 5 bases removed from V and 1 base from J, the gap between germline ends came to 11 bases. CDR3 length equals 13 residues. Germline V gene data show CDR1 as DFQATT and CDR2 as SNEGSKA (reference sequence). The CDR3 DNA reads as TGCAGTGCTGGAACTAGAGTCCAAGAGACCCAGTACTTC. It yields the protein CSAGTRVQETQYF.

In nucleotides, the CDR3 is TGTGCCAGCAGCCGGCGGACAGGGGTAACTGAAGCTTTCTTT. Its translation is CASSRRTGVTEAFF. The chain employs TRBV12-3 or TRBV12-4 and TRBJ1-1; 9 nucleotides agree with TRBD1. J lost 5 bases, V lost 6 bases, and 7 bases had no gene match. CDR3 length: 14 residues.

In this sample, this clonotype turned up a few times. The chain employs TRBV20-1 and TRBJ2-7, with D perhaps assigned TRBD1 or TRBD2 (6 bases each). Germline loops: CDR1 DFQATT, CDR2 SNEGSKA (reference sequence). With 2 bases removed from V and 3 bases from J, the gap between germline ends came to 11 bases. This CDR3 comprises 13 residues. CDR3 region: CSARSGGSYEQYF. DNA of the CDR3: TGCAGTGCTAGATCCGGGGGCAGCTACGAGCAGTACTTC.

With regard to this clonotype: The conserved phenylalanine or tryptophan normally closing the CDR3 is absent here, so this likely arose from a read error. The J gene is TRBJ1-2, the V gene TRBV4-3; TRBD1 matches at 7 bases. V lost 4 bases, J lost 4 bases, and 3 bases stayed unmatched. The CDR3 contains 13 residues. Germline CDR1 is LGHNA and CDR2 is YSLEER. The CDR3 DNA follows: TGCGCCAGCAGCCTGGGACAGTCCTATGGCTACACCTTA. It is translated as CASSLGQSYGYTL.